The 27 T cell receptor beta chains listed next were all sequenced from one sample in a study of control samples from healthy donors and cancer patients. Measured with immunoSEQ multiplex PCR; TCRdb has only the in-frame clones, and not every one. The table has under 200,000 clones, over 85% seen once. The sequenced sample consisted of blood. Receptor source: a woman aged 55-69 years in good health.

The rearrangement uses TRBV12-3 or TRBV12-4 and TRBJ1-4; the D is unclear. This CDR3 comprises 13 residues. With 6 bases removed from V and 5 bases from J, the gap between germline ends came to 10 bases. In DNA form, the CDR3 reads TGTGCCAGCAGGATACAGCCAAATGAAAAACTGTTTTTT. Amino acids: CASRIQPNEKLFF.

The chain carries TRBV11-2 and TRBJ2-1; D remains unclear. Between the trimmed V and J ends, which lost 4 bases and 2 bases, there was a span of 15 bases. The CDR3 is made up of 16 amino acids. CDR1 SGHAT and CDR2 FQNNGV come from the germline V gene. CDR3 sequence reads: CASSSLRATTYNEQFF. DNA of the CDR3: TGTGCCAGCAGCTCCCTCCGAGCTACCACCTACAATGAGCAGTTCTTC.

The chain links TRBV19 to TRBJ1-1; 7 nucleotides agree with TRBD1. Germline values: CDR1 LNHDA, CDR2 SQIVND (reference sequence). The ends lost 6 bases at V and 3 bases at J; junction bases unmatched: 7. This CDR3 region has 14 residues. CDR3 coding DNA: TGTGCCAGTAGGGTCGGACAGGTCCACACTGAAGCTTTCTTT. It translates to CASRVGQVHTEAFF.

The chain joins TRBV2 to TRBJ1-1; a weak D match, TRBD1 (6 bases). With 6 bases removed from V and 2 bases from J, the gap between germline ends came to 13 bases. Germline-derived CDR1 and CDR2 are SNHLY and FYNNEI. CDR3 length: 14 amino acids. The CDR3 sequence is CASSATGPNTEAFF. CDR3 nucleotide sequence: TGTGCCAGCAGCGCTACAGGGCCTAACACTGAAGCTTTCTTT.

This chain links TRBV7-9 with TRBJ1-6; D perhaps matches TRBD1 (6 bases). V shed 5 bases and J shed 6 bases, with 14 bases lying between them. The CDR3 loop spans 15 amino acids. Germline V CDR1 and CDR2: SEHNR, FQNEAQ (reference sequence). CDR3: CASSRRGRINSPLHF. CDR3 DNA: TGTGCCAGCAGCCGCAGGGGACGGATTAATTCACCCCTCCACTTT.

The CDR3 DNA reads TGTGCCAGCAGCCCCGTGGGCGGCCAGCCCCAGCATTTT. Protein sequence: CASSPVGGQPQHF. The gene calls are TRBV6-2 or TRBV6-3 and TRBJ1-5; D unresolved. Germline V CDR1 and CDR2: MNHEY, SVGEGT. Deletions cut 6 bases from V and 7 bases from J, with 13 bases between. There are 13 residues in the CDR3.

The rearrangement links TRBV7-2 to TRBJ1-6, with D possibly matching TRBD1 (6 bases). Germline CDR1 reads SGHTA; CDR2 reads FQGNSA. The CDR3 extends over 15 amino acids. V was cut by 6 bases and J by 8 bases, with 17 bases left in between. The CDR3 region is CASRITGQLDSPLHF. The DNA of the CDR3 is TGTGCCAGCAGGATAACCGGACAGCTCGATTCACCCCTCCACTTT.

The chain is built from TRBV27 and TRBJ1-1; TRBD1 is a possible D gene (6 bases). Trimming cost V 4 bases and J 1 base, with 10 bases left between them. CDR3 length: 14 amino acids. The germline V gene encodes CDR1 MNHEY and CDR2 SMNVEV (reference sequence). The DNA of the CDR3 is TGTGCCAGCAGTTCCGGACAGACGAACACTGAAGCTTTCTTT. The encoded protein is CASSSGQTNTEAFF.

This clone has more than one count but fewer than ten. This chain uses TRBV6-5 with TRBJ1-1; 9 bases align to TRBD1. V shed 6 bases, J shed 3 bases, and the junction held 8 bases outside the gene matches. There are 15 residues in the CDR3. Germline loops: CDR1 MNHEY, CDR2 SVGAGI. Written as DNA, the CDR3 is TGTGCCAGCAGGTACAGGGGGCCAGGGGACACTGAAGCTTTCTTT. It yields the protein CASRYRGPGDTEAFF.

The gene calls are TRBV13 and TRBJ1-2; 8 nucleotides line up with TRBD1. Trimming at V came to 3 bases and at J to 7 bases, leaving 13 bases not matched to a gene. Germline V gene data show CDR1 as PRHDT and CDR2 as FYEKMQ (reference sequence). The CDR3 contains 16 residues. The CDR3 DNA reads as TGTGCCAGCAGCTTGAGGTCGACAGGGGTGATTGGTGGCTACACCTTC. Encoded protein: CASSLRSTGVIGGYTF.

The CDR3 reads CASSSGQLNYNSPLHF. DNA for the CDR3: TGCGCCAGCAGCAGCGGACAGCTTAACTATAATTCACCCCTCCACTTT. This chain joins TRBV5-1 and TRBJ1-6; possibly TRBD1 for D (6 bases). This CDR3 spans 16 amino acids. Trimming took 4 bases from V and 3 from J, leaving 14 bases between them. CDR1 and CDR2 (germline): SGHRS, YFSETQ.

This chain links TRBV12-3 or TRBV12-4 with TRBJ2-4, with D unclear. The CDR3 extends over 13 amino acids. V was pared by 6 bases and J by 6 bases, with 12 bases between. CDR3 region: CASSVPGRNIQYF. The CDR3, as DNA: TGTGCCAGCAGCGTACCGGGCAGAAACATTCAGTACTTC.

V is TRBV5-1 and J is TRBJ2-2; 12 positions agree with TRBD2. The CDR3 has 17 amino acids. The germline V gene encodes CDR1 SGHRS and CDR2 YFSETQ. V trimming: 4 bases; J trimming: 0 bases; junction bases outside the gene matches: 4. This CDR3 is CASSIRLAGANTGELFF. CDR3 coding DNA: TGCGCCAGCAGCATCCGACTAGCGGGGGCGAACACCGGGGAGCTGTTTTTT.

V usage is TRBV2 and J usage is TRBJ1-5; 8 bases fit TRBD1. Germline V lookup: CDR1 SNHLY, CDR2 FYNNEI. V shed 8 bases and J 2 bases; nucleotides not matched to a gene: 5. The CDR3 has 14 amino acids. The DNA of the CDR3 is TGTGCCAGCCAGACAGGGGAGGGCAATCAGCCCCAGCATTTT. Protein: CASQTGEGNQPQHF.

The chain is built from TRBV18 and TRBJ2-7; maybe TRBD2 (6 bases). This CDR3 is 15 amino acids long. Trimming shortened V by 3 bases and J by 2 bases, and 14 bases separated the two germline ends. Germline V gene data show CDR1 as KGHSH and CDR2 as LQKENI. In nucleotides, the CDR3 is TGTGCCAGCTCACCTGGGGGAGGTTTCCCCTACGAGCAGTACTTC. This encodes CASSPGGGFPYEQYF.

The CDR3 DNA reads as TGTGCCAGCAGCCAAGAGTCAGCTAGCGGGGGGGCGTACACCGGGGAGCTGTTTTTT. It yields the protein CASSQESASGGAYTGELFF. This rearrangement joins TRBV4-2 to TRBJ2-2; 12 bases are shared with TRBD2. The germline V gene encodes CDR1 LGHNA and CDR2 YNFKEQ. The CDR3 covers 19 residues. V dropped 0 bases and J dropped 3; count of bases not matched to a gene: 8.

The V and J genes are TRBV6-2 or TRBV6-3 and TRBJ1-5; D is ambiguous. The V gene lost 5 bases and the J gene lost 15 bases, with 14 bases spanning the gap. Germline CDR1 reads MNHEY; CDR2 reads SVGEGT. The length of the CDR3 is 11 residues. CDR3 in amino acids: CASSDGWGGHF. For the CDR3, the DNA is TGTGCCAGCAGTGATGGATGGGGAGGGCATTTT.

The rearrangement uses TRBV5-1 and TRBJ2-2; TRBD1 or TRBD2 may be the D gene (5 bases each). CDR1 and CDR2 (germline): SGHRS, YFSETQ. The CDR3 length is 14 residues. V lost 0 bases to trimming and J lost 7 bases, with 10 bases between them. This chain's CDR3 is CASSLEGTNGELFF. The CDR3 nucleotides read TGCGCCAGCAGCTTGGAAGGGACCAACGGGGAGCTGTTTTTT.

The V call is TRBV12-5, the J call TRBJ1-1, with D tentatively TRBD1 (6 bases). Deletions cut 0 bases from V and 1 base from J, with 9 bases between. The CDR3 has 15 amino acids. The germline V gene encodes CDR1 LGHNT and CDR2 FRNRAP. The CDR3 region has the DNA TGTGCTAGTGGTTTGGTTCGGACAGAGAACACTGAAGCTTTCTTT. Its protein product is CASGLVRTENTEAFF.

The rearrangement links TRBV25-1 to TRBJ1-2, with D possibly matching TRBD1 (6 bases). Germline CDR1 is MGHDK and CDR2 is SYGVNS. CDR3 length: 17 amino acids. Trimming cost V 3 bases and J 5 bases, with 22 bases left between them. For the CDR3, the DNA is TGTGCCAGCAGTGATAAAGAGGCAGGGGTGAGATATTATGGCTACACCTTC. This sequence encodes CASSDKEAGVRYYGYTF.

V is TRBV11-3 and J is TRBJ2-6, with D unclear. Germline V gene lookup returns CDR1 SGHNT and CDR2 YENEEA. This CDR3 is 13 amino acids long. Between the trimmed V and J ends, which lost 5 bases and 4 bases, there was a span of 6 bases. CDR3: CASSPVGANVLTF. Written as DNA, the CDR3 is TGTGCCAGCAGCCCGGTCGGGGCCAACGTCCTGACTTTC.

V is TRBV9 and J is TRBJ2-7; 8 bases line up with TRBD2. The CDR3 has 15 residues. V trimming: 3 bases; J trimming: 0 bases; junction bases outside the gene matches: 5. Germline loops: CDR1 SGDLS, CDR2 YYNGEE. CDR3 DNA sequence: TGTGCCAGCAGCGCGAGCGGGGGTGCCTCCTACGAGCAGTACTTC. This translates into CASSASGGASYEQYF.

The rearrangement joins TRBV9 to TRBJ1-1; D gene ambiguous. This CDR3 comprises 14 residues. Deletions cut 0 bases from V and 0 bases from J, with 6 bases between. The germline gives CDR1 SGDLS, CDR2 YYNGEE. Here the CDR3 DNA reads TGTGCCAGCAGCGTAGCACAAATGAACACTGAAGCTTTCTTT. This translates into CASSVAQMNTEAFF.

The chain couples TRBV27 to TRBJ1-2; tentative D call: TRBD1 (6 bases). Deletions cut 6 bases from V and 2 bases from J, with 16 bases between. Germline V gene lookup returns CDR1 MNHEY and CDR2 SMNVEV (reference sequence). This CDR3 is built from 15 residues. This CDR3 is CASRVRGSANYGYTF. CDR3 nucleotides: TGTGCCAGCAGAGTAAGGGGGTCCGCCAACTATGGCTACACCTTC.

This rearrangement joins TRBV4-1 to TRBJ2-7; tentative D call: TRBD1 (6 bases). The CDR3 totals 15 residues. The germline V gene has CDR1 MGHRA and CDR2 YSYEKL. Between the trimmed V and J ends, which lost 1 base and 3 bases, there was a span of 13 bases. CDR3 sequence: CASSQAPGDYYEQYF. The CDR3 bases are TGCGCCAGCAGCCAAGCGCCAGGGGATTACTACGAGCAGTACTTC.

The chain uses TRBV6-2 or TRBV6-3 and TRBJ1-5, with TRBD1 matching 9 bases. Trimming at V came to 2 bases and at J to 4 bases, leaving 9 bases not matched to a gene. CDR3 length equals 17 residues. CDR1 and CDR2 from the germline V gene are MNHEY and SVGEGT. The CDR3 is CASSYEGTGMRNQPQHF. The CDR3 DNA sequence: TGTGCCAGCAGTTACGAGGGGACAGGGATGAGAAATCAGCCCCAGCATTTT.

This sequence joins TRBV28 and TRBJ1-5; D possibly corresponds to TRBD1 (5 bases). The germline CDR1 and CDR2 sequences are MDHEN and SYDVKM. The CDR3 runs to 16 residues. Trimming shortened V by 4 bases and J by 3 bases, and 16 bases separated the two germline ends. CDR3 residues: CASSSPGGGANQPQHF. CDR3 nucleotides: TGTGCCAGCAGTTCGCCTGGCGGGGGTGCCAATCAGCCCCAGCATTTT.